This T cell receptor (beta chain) came from a study of blood T cell repertoires in COVID-19. As for the study in general: COVID-19 samples from acute and convalescent phases originated in the United States, Italy and Spain. The analysed material was cDNA or gDNA that came from T cells, B-cell-depleted T cells, or PBMCs.

Under the authors' procedure: Amplification of reference gene primers provided the estimated nucleated cell counts. This table comes from immunoSEQ multiplex PCR, and its TCRdb copy is limited to in-frame clones, with some not included. V and J calls and clone size come straight from that table; D and trimming were deduced from the DNA. Found here are hundreds of thousands of clones, roughly 90% of them singletons; the top ten hold 4%. The CDR3 runs 12 residues. Deletions cut 5 bases from V and 7 bases from J, with 14 bases between. From germline, CDR1 is GTSNPN and CDR2 SVGIG (reference sequence). The chain employs TRBV30 and TRBJ1-2, with D perhaps matching TRBD1 (5 bases). Sample: peripheral blood. This clonotype was sampled from a woman aged 50 to 65 with active or convalescent COVID-19. For the CDR3, the DNA is TGTGCCTGGGAGGACACACAAATTGGCTACACCTTC. Translating it yields CAWEDTQIGYTF.